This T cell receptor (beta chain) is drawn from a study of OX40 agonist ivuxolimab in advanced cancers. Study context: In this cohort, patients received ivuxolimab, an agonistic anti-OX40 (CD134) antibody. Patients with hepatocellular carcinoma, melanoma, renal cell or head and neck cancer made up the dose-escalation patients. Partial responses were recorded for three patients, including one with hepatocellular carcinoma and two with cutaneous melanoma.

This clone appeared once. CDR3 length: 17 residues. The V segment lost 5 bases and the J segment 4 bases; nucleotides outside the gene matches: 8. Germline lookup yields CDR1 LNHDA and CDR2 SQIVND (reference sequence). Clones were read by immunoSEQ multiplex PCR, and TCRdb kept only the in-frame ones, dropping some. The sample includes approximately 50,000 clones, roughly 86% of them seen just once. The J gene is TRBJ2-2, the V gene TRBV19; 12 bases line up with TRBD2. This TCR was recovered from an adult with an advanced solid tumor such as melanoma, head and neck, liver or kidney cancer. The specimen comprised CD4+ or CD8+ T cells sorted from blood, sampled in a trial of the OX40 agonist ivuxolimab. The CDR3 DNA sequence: TGTGCCAGTAGTCTATCGACTAGCGGGAGATCCACCGGGGAGCTGTTTTTT. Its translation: CASSLSTSGRSTGELFF.